Listed below are T cell receptor beta chains from one sample, sequenced in a study of shared clonotypes between healthy human individuals. Method: immunoSEQ multiplex PCR; TCRdb's copy keeps in-frame clones and lacks some. In the table there are some 2,100,000 clones, roughly 95% of which are singletons. The sequenced sample was naive CD4+ T cells sorted from blood. The receptors shown here come from a man in his late teens or twenties in good health. The CDR3 runs from the conserved cysteine through the conserved F or W. The D gene is left open where the match is weak. Clone size, where shown, is once, few, many, or a class for clones that have expanded.

V gene,J gene,clone size,D gene,CDR3 protein,CDR3 DNA
TRBV7-3,TRBJ2-7,NA,TRBD1,CASSLGTGLAQQYF,TGTGCCAGCAGCTTAGGGACAGGGCTGGCTCAGCAGTACTTC
TRBV10-3,TRBJ2-1,NA,NA,CAISDGGSEQFF,TGTGCCATCAGTGATGGGGGAAGTGAGCAGTTCTTC
TRBV9,TRBJ2-1,once,TRBD2,CASSVLGRGSYNEQFF,TGTGCCAGCAGCGTTCTCGGGCGGGGGAGCTACAATGAGCAGTTCTTC
TRBV5-1,TRBJ1-1,NA,NA,CASSLAQMNTEAFF,TGCGCCAGCAGCTTGGCACAGATGAACACTGAAGCTTTCTTT
TRBV6-1,TRBJ2-3,NA,TRBD1,CASTTGGLGTDTQYF,TGTGCCAGCACGACAGGGGGCCTCGGCACAGATACGCAGTATTTT
TRBV10-1,TRBJ2-7,NA,TRBD1,CASSERGQGSEQYF,TGCGCCAGCAGTGAGAGAGGACAGGGCTCCGAGCAGTACTTC
TRBV28,TRBJ2-3,NA,NA,CASSLRGGALTDTQYF,TGTGCCAGCAGTTTACGTGGGGGGGCCCTCACAGATACGCAGTATTTT
TRBV19,TRBJ1-5,NA,NA,CASSVGTEISNQPQHF,TGTGCCAGTAGTGTGGGAACAGAGATTAGCAATCAGCCCCAGCATTTT
TRBV15,TRBJ1-5,NA,NA,CATSRDEPYSNQPQHF,TGTGCCACCAGCAGAGACGAGCCCTATAGCAATCAGCCCCAGCATTTT
TRBV19,TRBJ1-5,NA,NA,CASSIGEIQPQHF,TGTGCCAGTAGTATAGGCGAAATTCAGCCCCAGCATTTT
TRBV5-1,TRBJ2-7,once,NA,CASSYSQNQARPEQYF,TGCGCCAGCAGCTATTCACAGAATCAAGCCAGGCCCGAGCAGTACTTC
TRBV7-2,TRBJ1-2,NA,TRBD1,CASSLRTGVGYTF,TGTGCCAGCAGCTTACGGACAGGGGTCGGCTACACCTTC
TRBV29-1,TRBJ1-4,NA,NA,CSVVSRGADEKLFF,TGCAGCGTTGTATCACGGGGGGCGGATGAAAAACTGTTTTTT
TRBV4-3,TRBJ1-1,NA,NA,CASSQDGGGLDTEAFF,TGCGCCAGCAGCCAAGATGGTGGGGGGCTTGACACTGAAGCTTTCTTT
TRBV5-6,TRBJ1-2,NA,NA,CASSLFEQRASYGYTF,TGTGCCAGCAGCTTGTTTGAGCAGCGAGCTAGCTATGGCTACACCTTC
TRBV4-1,TRBJ1-5,NA,NA,CASSQPDRLNQPQHF,TGCGCCAGCAGCCAACCGGACAGATTAAATCAGCCCCAGCATTTT
TRBV5-1,TRBJ2-1,NA,NA,CASSSGTASSYNEQFF,TGCGCCAGCAGCTCTGGGACGGCCAGCTCCTACAATGAGCAGTTCTTC
TRBV5-1,TRBJ2-2,NA,NA,CASSLAWGLNTGELFF,TGCGCCAGCAGCTTGGCCTGGGGACTTAACACCGGGGAGCTGTTTTTT
TRBV6-4,TRBJ1-4,NA,NA,CASSVLGKATNEKLFF,TGTGCCAGCAGCGTCTTAGGGAAAGCAACTAATGAAAAACTGTTTTTT
TRBV7-2,TRBJ1-1,NA,NA,CASTTKVWNTEAFF,TGTGCCAGCACCACCAAGGTTTGGAACACTGAAGCTTTCTTT
TRBV7-9,TRBJ2-1,NA,TRBD2,CASSPKSLAGAYNEQFF,TGTGCCAGCAGCCCCAAATCACTAGCGGGGGCCTACAATGAGCAGTTCTTC
TRBV6-5,TRBJ1-2,NA,NA,CASTRGQGSGYTF,TGTGCCAGCACCAGAGGGCAGGGGAGTGGCTACACCTTC
TRBV18,TRBJ1-4,NA,NA,CASSPSAAGNEKLFF,TGTGCCAGCTCACCAAGTGCGGCAGGGAATGAAAAACTGTTTTTT
TRBV6-1,TRBJ2-6,NA,TRBD1,CASSGRTGSVSGANVLTF,TGTGCCAGCAGTGGGAGGACAGGTTCCGTCTCTGGGGCCAACGTCCTGACTTTC
TRBV5-4,TRBJ2-7,NA,NA,CASSPKGGRSYEQYF,TGTGCCAGCAGCCCCAAGGGGGGGAGGTCCTACGAGCAGTACTTC
TRBV4-1,TRBJ2-1,NA,NA,CASSQEGTGFSYNEQFF,TGCGCCAGCAGCCAAGAAGGTACGGGATTCTCCTACAATGAGCAGTTCTTC
TRBV18,TRBJ2-1,once,NA,CASSPREYNEQFF,TGTGCCAGCTCACCAAGGGAGTACAATGAGCAGTTCTTC
TRBV27,TRBJ2-7,few,NA,CASSLRQETTSYEQYF,TGTGCCAGCAGTCTCAGACAGGAGACAACCTCCTACGAGCAGTACTTC
TRBV1,TRBJ2-6,NA,NA,CTSSLRQLGRSGANVLTF,TGCACCAGCAGCCTGAGGCAGCTCGGGCGCTCTGGGGCCAACGTCCTGACTTTC
TRBV5-5,TRBJ2-2,NA,NA,CASSLALSGELFF,TGTGCCAGCAGCTTGGCCCTCTCCGGGGAGCTGTTTTTT
TRBV7-6,TRBJ1-5,NA,TRBD1,CASSQGQGANQPQHF,TGTGCCAGCAGCCAGGGACAGGGGGCAAATCAGCCCCAGCATTTT
TRBV7-9,TRBJ2-7,NA,NA,CASSSVRKQGVFSYEQYF,TGTGCCAGCAGCTCGGTAAGGAAACAGGGTGTTTTCTCCTACGAGCAGTACTTC
TRBV19,TRBJ2-2,NA,NA,CASSIGGGGTGELFF,TGTGCCAGTAGTATCGGAGGGGGAGGCACCGGGGAGCTGTTTTTT
TRBV6-6,TRBJ2-7,NA,TRBD2,CASSYSAGALSQYF,TGTGCCAGCAGTTACTCAGCGGGAGCGCTGTCGCAGTACTTC
TRBV5-1,TRBJ2-5,NA,TRBD2,CASSTRTSGGSHF,TGCGCCAGCAGCACTAGGACTAGCGGGGGGAGCCACTTC
TRBV11-2,TRBJ1-1,NA,NA,CASSTSGERNTEAFF,TGTGCCAGCAGCACCTCAGGGGAGAGGAACACTGAAGCTTTCTTT
TRBV10-1,TRBJ1-1,NA,NA,CASSVRGTTEAFF,TGCGCCAGCAGTGTGCGAGGGACCACTGAAGCTTTCTTT
TRBV7-9,TRBJ2-3,NA,TRBD2,CASSPAERGWTDTQYF,TGTGCCAGCAGCCCGGCCGAGCGGGGGTGGACAGATACGCAGTATTTT
TRBV7-2,TRBJ2-5,NA,NA,CASSRGVETQYF,TGTGCCAGCAGCCGGGGAGTGGAGACCCAGTACTTC
TRBV9,TRBJ2-5,NA,NA,CASSVGPEPLQTQYF,TGTGCCAGCAGCGTAGGTCCGGAACCCCTACAGACCCAGTACTTC
TRBV10-3,TRBJ2-7,NA,NA,CAISVSGTTYEQYF,TGTGCCATCAGTGTATCCGGGACAACCTACGAGCAGTACTTC
TRBV5-4,TRBJ2-7,NA,TRBD1,CASRYGQGSEQYF,TGTGCCAGCAGATACGGACAGGGGAGCGAGCAGTACTTC
TRBV11-2,TRBJ2-7,NA,TRBD2,CASSLQSGGVYEQYF,TGTGCCAGCAGCCTCCAGAGCGGGGGGGTCTACGAGCAGTACTTC
TRBV6-5,TRBJ2-5,NA,NA,CASSRTYQETQYF,TGTGCCAGCAGCCGGACTTATCAAGAGACCCAGTACTTC
TRBV7-9,TRBJ2-3,NA,NA,CASSFYLSREADTQYF,TGTGCCAGCAGCTTTTATCTTAGTAGGGAGGCAGATACGCAGTATTTT
TRBV30,TRBJ1-3,NA,NA,CAWSVARTRPSSGNTIYF,TGTGCCTGGAGTGTAGCTAGGACCCGCCCGAGCTCTGGAAACACCATATATTTT